This TCR beta chain was captured in a study of blood T cells in healthy people across ages. Study results and limitations: In older individuals, TCR beta diversity per million T cells was lower, falling roughly linearly with age. Researchers judged that diversity estimates from one million T cells fell short of true values.

About this clonotype: Its antigen remains unknown. A read error is possible here, since a much larger clone lies one base away.

A sample-barcoded 5' primer and a J-beta primer mix were used in a second PCR of roughly 7 to 11 cycles. Each cDNA molecule, via a template-switch adaptor with 12 random nucleotides, was tagged. Researchers report that each sample yielded at least 2.5 million CDR3-containing paired-end reads. Via MiXCR, TCRdb re-called the 5' RACE reads, giving one row per CDR3 protein. Of 1.5 million to 2 million distinct CDR3 sequences listed, less than 50% were seen once; the top ten hold around 2.1%. CDR1 and CDR2 (germline): LGHDT, YNNKEL (reference sequence). The CDR3 loop spans 13 amino acids. The chain uses TRBV3-1 and TRBJ2-1; 10 bases are a match to TRBD2. The clonotype comes from a middle-aged woman in good health. The sequenced sample consisted of blood. The CDR3 sequence: CVSSQLAGFEQFF. In nucleotides, the CDR3 is TGTGTCAGCAGCCAACTAGCGGGGTTTGAGCAGTTCTTC.